The sequence of this T cell receptor beta chain was determined in a study of blood T cell repertoires in COVID-19 (dated by TCRdb to the early 2020s). A note on the overall study: Collaborator samples came from the United States, Italy and Spain and covered acute and convalescent phases of COVID-19. The material from the prospective study consisted of cDNA or gDNA derived from T cells, B-cell-depleted T cells, or PBMCs. Deeply sampled blood TCRbeta repertoires from subjects exposed to, actively infected with, or recovered from COVID-19 were included in the dataset. The repertoires were made available in a free public database intended to serve as a resource for research on the immune response to SARS-CoV-2. The samples were drawn from two sources: the first 160 participants of the ongoing ImmuneRACE study, and 1,000 to 1,500 subjects contributed by 6 global collaborators. Nearly every sample came with metadata listing a de-identified subject ID, COVID-19 status, age in years and sex. Where available, HLA class I and class II types were obtained from metadata supplied by the sample provider rather than from assay-based typing.

The immunoSEQ Assay, a bias-controlled multiplex PCR, was used to amplify TCRbeta CDR3 regions from genomic DNA. As for how the authors treated the data: The number of nucleated cells in each sample was estimated by amplification of reference gene primers within the assay. To quantify the absolute abundance of each unique TCRbeta CDR3 rearrangement, sequence reads were collapsed and filtered. For each sample, productive Simpson clonality was calculated as the square root of Simpson's diversity index across productive rearrangements. Drawn from immuneACCESS, this table holds only the in-frame rearrangements with V and J called that TCRdb kept. Clones are partly lost; checked studies trace under half to an unresolved V gene and leave the rest unexplained. Clone size and V and J calls were adopted from that table, with D and trimming inferred from the DNA. The sample contains about 260,000 clones, roughly 86% of them found a single time. The ten top clones hold about 2.1% of the sample.

Findings and caveats that apply to the study as a whole: Clinical and demographic metadata were provided uncurated, with the amount varying by source and participant.

For this clone: This clone's antigen is unknown. Nothing much larger sits one base from this clone, and base qualities are not available.

From the germline V gene (reference sequence), CDR1 is LNHNV and CDR2 is YYDKDF. V and J lose 2 bases and 2 bases, and a span of 10 bases separates them. Taken from cysteine to phenylalanine, the CDR3 has 14 residues. The read is trimmed to its CDR3 DNA, 42 bases read in frame from base 1. Collaborating institutions collected whole blood in K2EDTA tubes following their own protocols. Collaborator samples were shipped for TCRbeta analysis as frozen whole blood, isolated PBMCs, or DNA extracted from either sample type. Sequencing used peripheral blood. Recombination linked TRBV15 to TRBJ2-7; the D gene is not confidently resolved. The receptor was derived from a woman aged 45 to 65 with acute or convalescent COVID-19. The CDR3 protein: CATSRSLVTYEQYF. In nucleotides, the sequence is TGTGCCACCAGCAGATCCCTCGTTACCTACGAGCAGTACTTC.